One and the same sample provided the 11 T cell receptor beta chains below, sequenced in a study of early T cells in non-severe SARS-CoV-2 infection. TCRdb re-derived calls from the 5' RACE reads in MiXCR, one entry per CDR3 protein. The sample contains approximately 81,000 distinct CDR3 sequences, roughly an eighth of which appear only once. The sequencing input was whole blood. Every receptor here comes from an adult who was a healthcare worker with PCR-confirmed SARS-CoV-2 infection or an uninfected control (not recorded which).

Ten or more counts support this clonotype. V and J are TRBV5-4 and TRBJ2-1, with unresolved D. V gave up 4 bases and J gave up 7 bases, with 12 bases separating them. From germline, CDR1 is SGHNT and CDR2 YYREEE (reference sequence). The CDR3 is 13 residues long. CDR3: CASSPLQLNEQFF. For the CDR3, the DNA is TGTGCCAGCAGCCCCCTGCAGCTAAATGAGCAGTTCTTC.

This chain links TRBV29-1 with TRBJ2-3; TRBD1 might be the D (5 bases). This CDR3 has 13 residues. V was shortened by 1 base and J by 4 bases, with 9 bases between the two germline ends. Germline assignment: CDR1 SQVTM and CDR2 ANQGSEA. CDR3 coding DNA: TGCAGCGTTGAAGTACCAGGGCCAGATACGCAGTATTTT. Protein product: CSVEVPGPDTQYF.

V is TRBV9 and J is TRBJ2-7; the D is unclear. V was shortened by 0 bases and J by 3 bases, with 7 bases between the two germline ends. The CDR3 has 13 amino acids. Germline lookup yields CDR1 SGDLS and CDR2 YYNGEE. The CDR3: CASSVEVGYEQYF. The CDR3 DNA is TGTGCCAGCAGCGTAGAGGTGGGCTACGAGCAGTACTTC.

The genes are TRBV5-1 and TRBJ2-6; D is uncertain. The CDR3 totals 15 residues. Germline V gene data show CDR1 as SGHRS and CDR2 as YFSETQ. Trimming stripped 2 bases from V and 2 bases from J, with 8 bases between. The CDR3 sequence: CASSLPSTGANVLTF. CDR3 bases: TGCGCCAGCAGCTTACCTTCAACTGGGGCCAACGTCCTGACTTTC.

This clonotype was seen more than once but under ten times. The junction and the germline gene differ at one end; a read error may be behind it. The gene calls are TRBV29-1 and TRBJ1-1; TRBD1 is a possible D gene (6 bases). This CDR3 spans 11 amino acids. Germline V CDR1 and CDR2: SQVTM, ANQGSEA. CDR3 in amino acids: CSAQTGPDAFF. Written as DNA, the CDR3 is TGCAGCGCCCAGACAGGACCTGACGCTTTCTTT.

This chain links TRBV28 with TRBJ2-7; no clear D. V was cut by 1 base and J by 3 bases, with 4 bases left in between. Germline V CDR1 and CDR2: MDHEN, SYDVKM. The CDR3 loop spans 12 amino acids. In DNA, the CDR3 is TGTGCCAGCAGTTTATCTATCTACGAGCAGTACTTC. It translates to CASSLSIYEQYF.

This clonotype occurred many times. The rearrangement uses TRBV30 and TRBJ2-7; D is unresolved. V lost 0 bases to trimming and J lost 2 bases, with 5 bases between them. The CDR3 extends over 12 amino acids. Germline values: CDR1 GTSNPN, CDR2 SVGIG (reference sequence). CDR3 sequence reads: CAWSVRPYEQYF. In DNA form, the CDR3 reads TGTGCCTGGAGTGTACGGCCCTACGAGCAGTACTTC.

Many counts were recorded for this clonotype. Written as DNA, the CDR3 is TGTGCCAGCAGTGAAAGCGGGCAAAATCAGCCCCAGCATTTT. It is translated as CASSESGQNQPQHF. The chain recombines TRBV2 with TRBJ1-5; no firm D call. This CDR3 has 14 amino acids. Germline V gene data show CDR1 as SNHLY and CDR2 as FYNNEI. Trimming took 2 bases from V and 4 from J, leaving 9 bases between them.

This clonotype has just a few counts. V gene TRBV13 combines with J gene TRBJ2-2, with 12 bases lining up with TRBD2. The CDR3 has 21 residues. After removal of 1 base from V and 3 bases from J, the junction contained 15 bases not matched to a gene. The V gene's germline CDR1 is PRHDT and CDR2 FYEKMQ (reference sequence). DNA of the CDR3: TGTGCCAGCAGCTTAGAGTTTCGGCTAGCGGGGGGGCCACGCGACACCGGGGAGCTGTTTTTT. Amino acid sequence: CASSLEFRLAGGPRDTGELFF. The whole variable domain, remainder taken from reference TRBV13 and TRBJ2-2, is AAGVIQSPRHLIKEKRETATLKCYPIPRHDTVYWYQQGPGQDPQFLISFYEKMQSDKGSIPDRFSAQQFSDYHSELNMSSLELGDSALYFCASSLEFRLAGGPRDTGELFFGEGSRLTVL.

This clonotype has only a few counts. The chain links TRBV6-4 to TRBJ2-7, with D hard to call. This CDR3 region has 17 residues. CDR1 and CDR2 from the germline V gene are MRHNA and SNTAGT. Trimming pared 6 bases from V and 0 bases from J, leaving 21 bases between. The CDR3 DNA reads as TGTGCCAGCAGAGCTGTTGAATCTCAGCTCCGCTCCTACGAGCAGTACTTC. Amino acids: CASRAVESQLRSYEQYF.

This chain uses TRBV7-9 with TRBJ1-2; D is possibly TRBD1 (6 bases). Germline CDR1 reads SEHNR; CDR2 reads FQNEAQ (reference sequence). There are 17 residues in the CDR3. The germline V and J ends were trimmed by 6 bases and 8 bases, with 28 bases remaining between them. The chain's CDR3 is CASRGMAGALPNGGYTF. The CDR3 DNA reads TGTGCCAGCAGGGGGATGGCAGGGGCCCTACCTAACGGAGGCTACACCTTC. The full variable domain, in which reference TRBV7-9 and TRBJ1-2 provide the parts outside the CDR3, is DTGVSQNPRHKITKRGQNVTFRCDPISEHNRLYWYRQTLGQGPEFLTYFQNEAQLEKSRLLSDRFSAERPKGSFSTLEIQRTEQGDSAMYLCASRGMAGALPNGGYTFGSGTRLTVV.